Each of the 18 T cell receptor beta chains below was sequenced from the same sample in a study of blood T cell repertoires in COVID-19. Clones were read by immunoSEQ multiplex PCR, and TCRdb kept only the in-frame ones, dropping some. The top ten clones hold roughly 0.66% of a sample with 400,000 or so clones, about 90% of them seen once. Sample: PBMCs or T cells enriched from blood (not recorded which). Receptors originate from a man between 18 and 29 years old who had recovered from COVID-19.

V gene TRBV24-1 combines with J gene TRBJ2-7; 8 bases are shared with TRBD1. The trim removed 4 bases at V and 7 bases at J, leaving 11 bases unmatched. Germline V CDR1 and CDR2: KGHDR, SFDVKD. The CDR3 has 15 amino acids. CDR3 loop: CATSDPGQAGREQYF. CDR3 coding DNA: TGTGCCACCAGTGACCCGGGACAGGCGGGTCGGGAGCAGTACTTC.

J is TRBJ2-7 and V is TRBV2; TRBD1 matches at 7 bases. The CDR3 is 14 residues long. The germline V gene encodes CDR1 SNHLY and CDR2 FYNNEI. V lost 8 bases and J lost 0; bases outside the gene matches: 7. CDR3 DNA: TGTGCCAGCCAGGGACAGTTAAGCTCCTACGAGCAGTACTTC. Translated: CASQGQLSSYEQYF.

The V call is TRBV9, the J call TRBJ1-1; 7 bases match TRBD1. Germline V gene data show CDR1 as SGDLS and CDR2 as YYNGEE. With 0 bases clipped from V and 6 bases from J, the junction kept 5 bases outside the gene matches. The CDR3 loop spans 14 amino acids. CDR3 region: CASSVAGGQAEAFF. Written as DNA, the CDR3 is TGTGCCAGCAGCGTAGCAGGGGGTCAAGCTGAAGCTTTCTTT. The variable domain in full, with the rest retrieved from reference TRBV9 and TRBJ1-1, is DSGVTQTPKHLITATGQRVTLRCSPRSGDLSVYWYQQSLDQGLQFLIQYYNGEERAKGNILERFSAQQFPDLHSELNLSSLELGDSALYFCASSVAGGQAEAFFGQGTRLTVV.

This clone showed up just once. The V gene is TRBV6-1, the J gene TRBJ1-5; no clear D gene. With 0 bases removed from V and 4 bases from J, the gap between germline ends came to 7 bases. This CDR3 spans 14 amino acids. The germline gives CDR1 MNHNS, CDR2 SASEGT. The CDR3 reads CASSEAQSNQPQHF. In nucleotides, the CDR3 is TGTGCCAGCAGTGAAGCGCAGTCTAATCAGCCCCAGCATTTT.

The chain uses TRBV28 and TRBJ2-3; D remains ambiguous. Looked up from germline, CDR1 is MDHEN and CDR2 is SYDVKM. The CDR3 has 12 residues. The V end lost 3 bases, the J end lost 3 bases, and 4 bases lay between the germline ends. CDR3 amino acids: CASSFSTDTQYF. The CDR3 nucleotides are TGTGCCAGCAGTTTCAGTACAGATACGCAGTATTTT.

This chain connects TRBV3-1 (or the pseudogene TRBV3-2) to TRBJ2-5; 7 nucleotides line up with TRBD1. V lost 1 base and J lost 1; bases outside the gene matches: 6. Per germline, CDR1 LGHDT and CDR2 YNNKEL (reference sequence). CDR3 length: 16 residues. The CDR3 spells CASSQVRTGLQETQYF. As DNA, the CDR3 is TGTGCCAGCAGCCAAGTCCGGACAGGACTCCAAGAGACCCAGTACTTC.

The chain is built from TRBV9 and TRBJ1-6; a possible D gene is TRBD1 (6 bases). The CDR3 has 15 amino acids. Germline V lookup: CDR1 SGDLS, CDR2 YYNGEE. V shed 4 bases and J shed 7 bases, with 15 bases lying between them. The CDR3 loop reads CASSPQGMENSPLHF. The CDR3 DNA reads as TGTGCCAGCAGCCCCCAGGGGATGGAGAATTCACCCCTCCACTTT. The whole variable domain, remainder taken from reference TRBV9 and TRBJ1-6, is DSGVTQTPKHLITATGQRVTLRCSPRSGDLSVYWYQQSLDQGLQFLIQYYNGEERAKGNILERFSAQQFPDLHSELNLSSLELGDSALYFCASSPQGMENSPLHFGNGTRLTVT.

CDR3 protein: CAWSRGTGSSYEQYF. The CDR3 nucleotides read TGTGCCTGGAGTAGGGGGACAGGTAGCTCCTACGAGCAGTACTTC. This sequence joins TRBV30 and TRBJ2-7; 8 bases map to TRBD1. V shed 2 bases, J shed 0 bases, and the junction held 6 bases outside the gene matches. The CDR3 has 15 amino acids. In germline, CDR1 is GTSNPN, CDR2 SVGIG (reference sequence).

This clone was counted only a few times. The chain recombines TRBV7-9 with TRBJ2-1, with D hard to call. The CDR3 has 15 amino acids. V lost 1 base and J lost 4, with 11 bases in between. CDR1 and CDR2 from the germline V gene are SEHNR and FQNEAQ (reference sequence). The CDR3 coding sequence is TGTGCCAGCAGCTTAGTTCTGGTAGAATACAATGAGCAGTTCTTC. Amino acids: CASSLVLVEYNEQFF.

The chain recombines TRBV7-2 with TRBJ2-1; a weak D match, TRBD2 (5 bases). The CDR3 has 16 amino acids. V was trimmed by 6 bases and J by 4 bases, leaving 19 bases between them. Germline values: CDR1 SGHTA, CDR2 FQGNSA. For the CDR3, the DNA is TGTGCCAGCAGTGAGCTTGGGAGTGGCCCTTACAATGAGCAGTTCTTC. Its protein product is CASSELGSGPYNEQFF.

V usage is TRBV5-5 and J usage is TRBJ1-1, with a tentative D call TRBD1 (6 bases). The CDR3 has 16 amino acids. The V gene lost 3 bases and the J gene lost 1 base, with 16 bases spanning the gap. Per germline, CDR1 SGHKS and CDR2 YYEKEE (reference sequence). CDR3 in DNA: TGTGCCAGCAGCTGGGGGCCGGAGCAACGGAACACTGAAGCTTTCTTT. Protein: CASSWGPEQRNTEAFF.

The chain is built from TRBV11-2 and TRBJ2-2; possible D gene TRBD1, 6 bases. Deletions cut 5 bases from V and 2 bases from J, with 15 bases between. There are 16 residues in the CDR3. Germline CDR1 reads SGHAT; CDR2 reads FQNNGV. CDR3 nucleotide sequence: TGTGCCAGCAGCACCCGGACAGCCACAAACACCGGGGAGCTGTTTTTT. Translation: CASSTRTATNTGELFF.

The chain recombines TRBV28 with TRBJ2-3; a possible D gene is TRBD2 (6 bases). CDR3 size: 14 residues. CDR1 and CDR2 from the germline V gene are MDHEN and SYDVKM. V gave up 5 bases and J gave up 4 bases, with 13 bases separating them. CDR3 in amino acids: CASSRGDWADTQYF. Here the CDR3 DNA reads TGTGCCAGCAGTCGCGGGGACTGGGCAGATACGCAGTATTTT. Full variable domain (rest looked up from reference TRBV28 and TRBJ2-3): DVKVTQSSRYLVKRTGEKVFLECVQDMDHENMFWYRQDPGLGLRLIYFSYDVKMKEKGDIPEGYSVSREKKERFSLILESASTNQTSMYLCASSRGDWADTQYFGPGTRLTVL.

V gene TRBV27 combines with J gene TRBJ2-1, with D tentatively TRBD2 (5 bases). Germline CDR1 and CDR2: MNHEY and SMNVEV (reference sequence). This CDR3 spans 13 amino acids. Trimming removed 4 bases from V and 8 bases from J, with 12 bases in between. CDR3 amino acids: CASSSGLSDEQFF. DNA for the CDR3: TGTGCCAGCAGTTCCGGACTCTCCGATGAGCAGTTCTTC.

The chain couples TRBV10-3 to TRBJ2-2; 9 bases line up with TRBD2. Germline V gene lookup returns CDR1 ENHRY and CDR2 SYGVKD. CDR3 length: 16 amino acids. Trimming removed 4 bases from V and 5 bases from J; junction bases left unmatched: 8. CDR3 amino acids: CAISALAGIVTGELFF. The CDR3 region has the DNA TGTGCCATCAGTGCCCTAGCGGGAATTGTTACCGGGGAGCTGTTTTTT.

CDR3 amino acids: CASSQGAAGNQPQHF. CDR3 DNA: TGTGCCAGCAGCCAGGGGGCAGCGGGCAATCAGCCCCAGCATTTT. The rearrangement links TRBV4-2 to TRBJ1-5, with D possibly being TRBD1 (6 bases). The CDR3 totals 15 residues. Per the germline V gene, CDR1 is LGHNA and CDR2 is YNFKEQ. With 3 bases removed from V and 2 bases from J, the gap between germline ends came to 11 bases.

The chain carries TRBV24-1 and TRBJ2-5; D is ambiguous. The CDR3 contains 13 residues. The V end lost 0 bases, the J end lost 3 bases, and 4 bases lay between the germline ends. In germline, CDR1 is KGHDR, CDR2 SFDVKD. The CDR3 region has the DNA TGTGCCACCAGTGATTTGAACAAAGAGACCCAGTACTTC. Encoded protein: CATSDLNKETQYF.

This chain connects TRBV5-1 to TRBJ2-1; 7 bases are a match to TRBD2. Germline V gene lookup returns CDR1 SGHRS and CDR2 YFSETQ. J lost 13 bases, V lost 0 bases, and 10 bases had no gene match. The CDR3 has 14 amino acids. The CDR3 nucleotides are TGCGCCAGCAGCTTGGGCCCCAGCGGGAATCGACAGTTCTTC. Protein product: CASSLGPSGNRQFF.